The rows below give T cell receptor beta chains drawn from one sample of a study of shared clonotypes between healthy human individuals. Generated by immunoSEQ multiplex PCR, the TCRdb table keeps only in-frame clones and is missing some. The sample has 85,000 to 100,000 clones, under 80% seen once. Sequencing was carried out using memory CD8+ T cells sorted from blood. The receptors were sampled from a man aged 25 to 45 in good health. Each CDR3 is given with its conserved first and last residue.

>TRBJ2-7|TRBV15
CATSRGTSYEQYF
>TRBJ1-5|TRBV7-2
CASSLDVGFSQPQHF
>TRBJ2-3|TRBV11-2
CASSLRSRRATDTQYF
>TRBJ2-1|TRBV7-9
CASSRTSGREQFF
>TRBJ1-5|TRBV18
CASSPKGSGGGIQPQHF
>TRBJ2-7|TRBV29-1
CSVSSGTGVYEQYF
>TRBJ2-5|TRBV30
CAWSLDSNKETQYF
>TRBJ1-4|TRBV29-1
CSVVGGPATNEKLFF
>TRBJ2-7|TRBV6-9
CASSFGTGGYEQYF
>TRBJ2-7|TRBV11-3
CASRGFVSGDEQYF
>TRBJ2-7|TRBV6-6
CASSQAGGAPYEQYF
>TRBJ2-3|TRBV14
CASSPYWDMDNTDTQYF
>TRBJ2-5|TRBV9
CASSRDRGVETQYF
>TRBJ2-7|TRBV7-2
CASSSRAQAMQRTPGEQYF
>TRBJ2-5|TRBV9
CASSVGARLQETQYF
>TRBJ2-7|TRBV27
CASSLYRGGDEQYF
>TRBJ2-7|TRBV7-6
CASSPRQGSEQYF
>TRBJ2-1|TRBV6-4
CASSDGLAGVSEQFF
>TRBJ2-1|TRBV11-2
CASSLLAGVNEQFF
>TRBJ2-7|TRBV7-9
CASSLVTGPSYEQYF
>TRBJ1-1|TRBV13
CASRRGLAEAFF
>TRBJ2-1|TRBV7-9
CASSLSQGVHNEQFF
>TRBJ2-1|TRBV11-2
CASSRAWGAYNEQFF
>TRBJ2-1|TRBV7-8
CASSLRASGRDLNEQFF
>TRBJ1-6|TRBV5-4
CATCQDGNSPLHF
>TRBJ2-1|TRBV27
CASSSRYNEQFF
>TRBJ1-1|TRBV15
CATSRDLSTEAFF
>TRBJ2-7|TRBV28
CASSLSGVSYEQYF
>TRBJ2-7|TRBV28
CASSLSLRGATRGEQYF
>TRBJ2-2|TRBV14
CASSQDDRDKNTGELFF
>TRBJ2-5|TRBV5-4
CASRNQQQETQYF
>TRBJ1-1|TRBV2
CASSRNTEAFF
>TRBJ2-1|TRBV10-1
CASSEISADEQFF
>TRBJ2-1|TRBV12-5
CASGRTAGQGNEQFF
>TRBJ2-2|TRBV7-9
CASTSGNTGELFF
>TRBJ2-7|TRBV28
CASSLRDRAKEQYF
>TRBJ2-3|TRBV18
CASSPEGNTQYF
>TRBJ2-1|TRBV7-9
CASSHEDRANYNEQFF
>TRBJ1-2|TRBV30
CAWRATGIGYTF
>TRBJ2-6|TRBV28
CASSPTIGVGVLTF
>TRBJ1-1|TRBV29-1
CSVVPGNTEAFF
>TRBJ2-1|TRBV29-1
CSVTLARLGSYNEQFF
>TRBJ1-2|TRBV10-3
CAISEWLGGRYGYTF
>TRBJ1-3|TRBV28
CASSPGGPGNTIYF
>TRBJ1-2|TRBV18
CASSEGYGYTF
>TRBJ2-7|TRBV4-1
CASSLRLAGAYEQYF
>TRBJ2-3|TRBV9
CASSVVAGGPDTQYF
>TRBJ1-5|TRBV7-9
CASSPILERGNQPQHF
>TRBJ2-7|TRBV2
CASRRTTGSFYEQYF
>TRBJ1-1|TRBV7-9
CASSSGQGYTEAFF
>TRBJ2-7|TRBV27
CASSITRSRVNYEQYF
>TRBJ2-6|TRBV5-1
CASSLMAEGYSGANVLTF